This entry lists 28 T cell receptor beta chains sequenced from one sample in a study of vaccination and CD4 T cells after COVID-19. The Oncomine TCR Beta short-read assay sequenced DNA from cultured CD4+ T cells. One entry per CDR3 protein, called by TCRdb with MiXCR from the PCR reads. The table lists some 20,000 distinct CDR3 sequences, more than 30% of them singletons. For these receptors, no antigen is known. The time point is: late sampling 161 to 241 days after vaccination in a few convalescent patients. Indicated treatment: approximately 10-day PBMC culture with coronavirus spike peptide pools or control peptides (ViraFEST assay). Specimen: CD4+ T cells from blood, cultured in vitro, collected about 7 months after SARS-CoV-2 vaccination. The receptors shown here come from a human donor who had recovered from COVID-19.

This clonotype was counted a few times. V gene TRBV7-8 combines with J gene TRBJ2-7, with TRBD2 as a possible D gene (6 bases). Trimming shortened V by 3 bases and J by 5 bases, and 11 bases separated the two germline ends. Germline values: CDR1 SGHVS, CDR2 FQNEAQ. CDR3 length: 13 residues. This CDR3 reads CASSLGGVDEQYF. The CDR3 region has the DNA TGTGCCAGCAGCTTGGGGGGAGTCGACGAGCAGTACTTC.

This clonotype was seen more than once but under ten times. The CDR3 nucleotides are TGTGCCAGCAGACATTATAGCAATCAGCCCCAGCATTTT. This gives the protein CASRHYSNQPQHF. The chain combines TRBV6-1 with TRBJ1-5; D ambiguous. This CDR3 region has 13 residues. With 6 bases removed from V and 0 bases from J, the gap between germline ends came to 6 bases. CDR1 is MNHNS and CDR2 is SASEGT in the germline V gene.

The chain uses TRBV20-1 and TRBJ1-4, with D perhaps matching TRBD1 (5 bases). The V gene lost 3 bases and the J gene lost 7 bases, with 15 bases spanning the gap. There are 14 residues in the CDR3. Germline assignment: CDR1 DFQATT and CDR2 SNEGSKA (reference sequence). CDR3 region: CSASSLGAGEKLFF. The CDR3 DNA is TGCAGTGCTAGTTCCCTCGGGGCGGGTGAAAAACTGTTTTTT.

The chain has TRBV6-2 or TRBV6-3 and TRBJ2-1; TRBD1 matches at 12 bases. CDR1 and CDR2 from the germline V gene are MNHEY and SVGEGT. The CDR3 spans 20 residues. Germline trimming cut 5 bases from V and 5 bases from J; bases unmatched to any gene: 19. The chain's CDR3 is CASSLRDRGPSEDTHNEQFF. The CDR3 DNA sequence: TGTGCCAGCAGTCTCCGGGACAGGGGGCCCAGCGAGGACACCCACAATGAGCAGTTCTTC.

In this sample, this clonotype turned up a few times. The rearrangement joins TRBV20-1 to TRBJ1-2; 7 bases are shared with TRBD1. In germline, CDR1 is DFQATT, CDR2 SNEGSKA (reference sequence). This CDR3 has 14 amino acids. V lost 1 base to trimming and J lost 8 bases; unmatched junction nucleotides: 10. CDR3 nucleotide sequence: TGCAGTGCTAGAGGAGTGGGACAGTCTAACGGCTACACCTTC. Its translation is CSARGVGQSNGYTF.

This clonotype turned up a few times. The chain carries TRBV7-9 and TRBJ2-7, with 11 bases identical to TRBD2. The trim removed 5 bases at V and 4 bases at J, leaving 10 bases unmatched. Germline V CDR1 and CDR2: SEHNR, FQNEAQ (reference sequence). This CDR3 has 16 residues. The CDR3 sequence: CASSIQTSGRRYEQYF. The CDR3 coding sequence is TGTGCCAGCAGCATCCAAACTAGCGGGAGACGATACGAGCAGTACTTC. Variable domain in full (rest from reference TRBV7-9 and TRBJ2-7): DTGVSQNPRHKITKRGQNVTFRCDPISEHNRLYWYRQTLGQGPEFLTYFQNEAQLEKSRLLSDRFSAERPKGSFSTLEIQRTEQGDSAMYLCASSIQTSGRRYEQYFGPGTRLTVT.

A few counts support this clonotype. The chain joins TRBV21-1 to TRBJ1-5; no DNA check was done on the table's D call, TRBD1. TRBV21-1 is a listed pseudogene. The CDR3 is 13 amino acids. The CDR3 DNA reads TGTGCCAGCAGCGAACAGGGAGGCCAGCCCCAGCATTTT. It specifies CASSEQGGQPQHF.

As DNA, the CDR3 is TGTGCCAGTAGTCCAACGCCGGGACTAGCGGACACAGATACGCAGTATTTT. Translated, it gives CASSPTPGLADTDTQYF. The V call is TRBV19, the J call TRBJ2-3; 11 bases are a match to TRBD2. The CDR3 sequence is 17 residues long. Germline trimming cut 5 bases from V and 2 bases from J; bases unmatched to any gene: 9. Germline assignment: CDR1 LNHDA and CDR2 SQIVND (reference sequence). The whole variable domain, filled in from reference TRBV19 and TRBJ2-3, reads DGGITQSPKYLFRKEGQNVTLSCEQNLNHDAMYWYRQDPGQGLRLIYYSQIVNDFQKGDIAEGYSVSREKKESFPLTVTSAQKNPTAFYLCASSPTPGLADTDTQYFGPGTRLTVL.

The gene calls are TRBV2 and TRBJ2-2; 7 positions match TRBD1. The CDR3 sequence is 12 residues long. CDR1 and CDR2 from the germline V gene are SNHLY and FYNNEI. V lost 8 bases and J lost 7; bases outside the gene matches: 4. The CDR3 region has the DNA TGTGCCAGCCAGGGGGAAGTCGGGGAGCTGTTTTTT. As protein: CASQGEVGELFF. Full variable domain (remainder filled in from reference TRBV2 and TRBJ2-2): EPEVTQTPSHQVTQMGQEVILRCVPISNHLYFYWYRQILGQKVEFLVSFYNNEISEKSEIFDDQFSVERPDGSNFTLKIRSTKLEDSAMYFCASQGEVGELFFGEGSRLTVL.

The chain recombines TRBV7-2 with TRBJ1-1; D gene ambiguous. The germline CDR1 and CDR2 sequences are SGHTA and FQGNSA. The length of the CDR3 is 13 residues. The germline V and J ends were trimmed by 5 bases and 3 bases, with 10 bases remaining between them. CDR3 region: CASSRQVDTEAFF. The CDR3 DNA sequence: TGTGCCAGCAGCCGGCAGGTTGACACTGAAGCTTTCTTT.

This clonotype occurred once. The gene calls are TRBV7-2 and TRBJ2-3; TRBD2 agrees at 12 bases. The CDR3 totals 16 residues. Germline V lookup: CDR1 SGHTA, CDR2 FQGNSA. V lost 5 bases to trimming and J lost 5 bases; unmatched junction nucleotides: 8. CDR3 amino acids: CASSPSLAGGQDTQYF. In nucleotides, the CDR3 is TGTGCCAGCAGCCCGTCCCTAGCGGGGGGGCAAGATACGCAGTATTTT.

J is TRBJ1-6 and V is TRBV29-1; D call uncertain. The CDR3 consists of 13 residues. Germline CDR1 and CDR2: SQVTM and ANQGSEA. V was shortened by 4 bases and J by 4 bases, with 8 bases between the two germline ends. The CDR3 region has the DNA TGCAGCGTTGGGGCGGATTATAATTCACCCCTCCACTTT. Amino acids: CSVGADYNSPLHF.

The J gene is TRBJ1-1, the V gene TRBV11-3; tentatively, D is TRBD1 (5 bases). The CDR3 covers 15 residues. The V end lost 5 bases, the J end lost 3 bases, and 16 bases lay between the germline ends. Germline lookup yields CDR1 SGHNT and CDR2 YENEEA. Here the CDR3 reads CASSHNSGGDTEAFF. For the CDR3, the DNA is TGTGCCAGCAGCCACAATTCGGGGGGAGACACTGAAGCTTTCTTT.

This clonotype was found a few times. The chain has TRBV6-1 and TRBJ1-2, with 8 bases lining up with TRBD1. The CDR3 has 13 amino acids. CDR1 is MNHNS and CDR2 is SASEGT in the germline V gene. V lost 6 bases, J lost 2 bases, and 2 bases stayed unmatched. CDR3 protein: CASRRDRNYGYTF. DNA for the CDR3: TGTGCCAGCAGGAGGGACAGGAACTATGGCTACACCTTC.

There are a few counts of this clonotype. The chain uses TRBV7-2 and TRBJ2-5; the D gene is possibly TRBD1 (5 bases). Germline V gene sequence: CDR1 SGHTA, CDR2 FQGNSA. Trimming shortened V by 2 bases and J by 2 bases, and 6 bases separated the two germline ends. The length of the CDR3 is 13 residues. For the CDR3, the DNA is TGTGCCAGCAGCTTATACAGGCAAGAGACCCAGTACTTC. Its translation is CASSLYRQETQYF.

This clonotype has only a few counts. The rearrangement uses TRBV2 and TRBJ1-1; 7 positions match TRBD1. Germline loops: CDR1 SNHLY, CDR2 FYNNEI. The CDR3 contains 12 residues. V was clipped by 11 bases and J by 5 bases; unmatched bases: 8. The CDR3 spells CAGSMDRTEAFF. CDR3 in DNA: TGTGCCGGTAGCATGGACAGGACTGAAGCTTTCTTT.

This clonotype was picked up a small number of times. V usage is TRBV20-1 and J usage is TRBJ1-2; the match to TRBD1 covers 7 bases. Germline CDR1 is DFQATT and CDR2 is SNEGSKA (reference sequence). The CDR3 loop spans 12 amino acids. The V and J ends lost 4 bases and 4 bases, in that order; junction bases with no gene match: 3. The CDR3 sequence: CSATTGSYGYTF. The DNA for the CDR3 is TGCAGTGCTACGACAGGGTCCTATGGCTACACCTTC.

This clonotype has a handful of counts. This rearrangement joins TRBV6-1 to TRBJ1-2; 9 bases line up with TRBD1. Trimming cost V 6 bases and J 0 bases; bases outside gene matches: 5. CDR3 size: 15 residues. CDR1 MNHNS and CDR2 SASEGT come from the germline V gene. CDR3 sequence: CASRTWTGANYGYTF. DNA for the CDR3: TGTGCCAGCAGGACTTGGACAGGGGCTAACTATGGCTACACCTTC.

In its sample, this clonotype was seen a few times. CDR3 sequence reads: CASSQDGRHNEQFF. CDR3 bases: TGCGCCAGCAGCCAAGATGGGAGACACAATGAGCAGTTCTTC. The rearrangement uses TRBV4-3 and TRBJ2-1, with D perhaps TRBD2 (5 bases). V was clipped by 0 bases and J by 5 bases, with 8 bases between them. Germline CDR1 reads LGHNA; CDR2 reads YSLEER. This CDR3 comprises 14 residues.

The V and J genes are TRBV7-9 and TRBJ2-6; D gene uncertain. V was clipped by 5 bases and J by 3 bases, with 5 bases between them. This CDR3 contains 13 residues. Per the germline V gene, CDR1 is SEHNR and CDR2 is FQNEAQ (reference sequence). The CDR3 region has the DNA TGTGCCAGCAGCGTCCTTGGGGCCAACGTCCTGACTTTC. Encoded protein: CASSVLGANVLTF. Full variable domain (rest looked up from reference TRBV7-9 and TRBJ2-6): DTGVSQNPRHKITKRGQNVTFRCDPISEHNRLYWYRQTLGQGPEFLTYFQNEAQLEKSRLLSDRFSAERPKGSFSTLEIQRTEQGDSAMYLCASSVLGANVLTFGAGSRLTVL.

In its sample, this clonotype was seen once. The chain uses TRBV7-3 and TRBJ2-1; D not certain. The CDR3 contains 15 residues. V lost 4 bases and J 0 bases, leaving 10 bases between the germline ends. Germline CDR1 SGHTA, CDR2 FQGTGA. CDR3 region: CASSSTYSSYNEQFF. In nucleotides, the CDR3 is TGTGCCAGCAGCTCGACCTACAGCTCCTACAATGAGCAGTTCTTC. The whole variable domain, remainder taken from reference TRBV7-3 and TRBJ2-1, is GAGVSQTPSNKVTEKGKYVELRCDPISGHTALYWYRQSLGQGPEFLIYFQGTGAADDSGLPNDRFFAVRPEGSVSTLKIQRTERGDSAVYLCASSSTYSSYNEQFFGPGTRLTVL.

The chain is built from TRBV5-8 and TRBJ2-5; D unclear. The CDR3 loop spans 13 amino acids. The germline CDR1 and CDR2 sequences are SGHTS and YDEGEE. V shed 7 bases and J shed 5 bases, with 15 bases lying between them. DNA for the CDR3: TGTGCCAGCTGGTCCTTCCTCAGGGAGACCCAGTACTTC. Amino acids: CASWSFLRETQYF.

This clonotype was detected a few times. The chain has TRBV5-4 and TRBJ2-5, with D maybe TRBD1 (5 bases). There are 14 residues in the CDR3. The V end was cut by 4 bases, the J end by 0 bases, with 10 bases between. Germline CDR1 and CDR2: SGHNT and YYREEE (reference sequence). The CDR3 sequence is CASSLDSYQETQYF. The CDR3 coding sequence is TGTGCCAGCAGCCTCGACAGTTACCAAGAGACCCAGTACTTC.

The rearrangement links TRBV19 to TRBJ1-2, with D perhaps TRBD1 (6 bases). There are 16 residues in the CDR3. The germline gives CDR1 LNHDA, CDR2 SQIVND (reference sequence). Trimming took off 5 bases at V and 3 bases at J, with 19 bases between the two ends. CDR3 protein: CASSVRTGNFDYGYTF. The CDR3 bases are TGTGCCAGTAGTGTTCGAACAGGGAATTTTGACTATGGCTACACCTTC.

The rearrangement uses TRBV27 and TRBJ1-2; TRBD1 matches 7 bases. V was clipped by 3 bases and J by 2 bases; unmatched bases: 6. The CDR3 consists of 15 residues. In germline, CDR1 is MNHEY, CDR2 SMNVEV (reference sequence). CDR3 sequence: CASSLYPGGNYGYTF. CDR3 in DNA: TGTGCCAGCAGTTTGTACCCAGGGGGGAACTATGGCTACACCTTC.

The chain carries TRBV6-5 and TRBJ2-2; TRBD2 agrees at 10 bases. The germline V gene encodes CDR1 MNHEY and CDR2 SVGAGI. The V gene end was trimmed by 2 bases and the J gene end by 4 bases; junction bases not matched to a gene: 1. The CDR3 length is 15 residues. CDR3 in amino acids: CASSYSGGATGELFF. The CDR3 DNA follows: TGTGCCAGCAGTTACAGCGGGGGGGCCACCGGGGAGCTGTTTTTT.

This clonotype came up a few times. The rearrangement joins TRBV19 to TRBJ2-7; 10 bases line up with TRBD2. The junction had 8 bases not matched to a gene; V was cut back by 5 bases and J by 10 bases. The CDR3 is 13 residues long. The germline V gene has CDR1 LNHDA and CDR2 SQIVND (reference sequence). This CDR3 is CASSPQREGLQYF. CDR3 bases: TGTGCCAGTAGTCCCCAGCGGGAGGGCCTTCAGTACTTC.

V usage is TRBV5-4 and J usage is TRBJ2-7; the D call may be TRBD1 or TRBD2 (5 bases each). Germline CDR1 is SGHNT and CDR2 is YYREEE (reference sequence). V lost 4 bases and J lost 5, with 22 bases in between. The CDR3 is made up of 16 amino acids. In DNA, the CDR3 is TGTGCCAGCAGCCGGGACCATTACCTAATGATGGACGAGCAGTACTTC. Translated, it gives CASSRDHYLMMDEQYF.